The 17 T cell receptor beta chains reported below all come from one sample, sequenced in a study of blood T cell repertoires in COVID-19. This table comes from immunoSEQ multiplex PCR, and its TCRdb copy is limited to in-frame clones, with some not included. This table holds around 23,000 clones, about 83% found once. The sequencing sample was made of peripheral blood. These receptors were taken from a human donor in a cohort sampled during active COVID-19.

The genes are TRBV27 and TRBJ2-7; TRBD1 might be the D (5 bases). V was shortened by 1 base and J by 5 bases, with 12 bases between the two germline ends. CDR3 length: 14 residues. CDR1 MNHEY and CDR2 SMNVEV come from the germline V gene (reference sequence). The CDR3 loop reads CASSLWEGVHEQYF. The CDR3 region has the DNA TGTGCCAGCAGTTTATGGGAAGGGGTTCACGAGCAGTACTTC.

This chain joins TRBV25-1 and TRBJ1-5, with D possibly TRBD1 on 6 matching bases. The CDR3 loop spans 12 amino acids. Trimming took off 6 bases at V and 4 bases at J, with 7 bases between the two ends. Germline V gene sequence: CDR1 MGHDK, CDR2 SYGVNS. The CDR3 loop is CASRTGNQPQHF. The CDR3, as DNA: TGTGCCAGCAGGACAGGAAATCAGCCCCAGCATTTT.

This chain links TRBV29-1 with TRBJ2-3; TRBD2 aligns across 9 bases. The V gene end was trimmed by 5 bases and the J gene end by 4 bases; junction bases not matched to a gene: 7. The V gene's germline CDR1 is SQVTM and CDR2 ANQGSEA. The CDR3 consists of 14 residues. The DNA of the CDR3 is TGCAGCGTTCGCGGGACTAGCAAGGCAGATACGCAGTATTTT. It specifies CSVRGTSKADTQYF.

DNA of the CDR3: TGCGCCAGCAGCCTCTCGGACAGAAACTACGAGCAGTACTTC. Translating it yields CASSLSDRNYEQYF. The gene calls are TRBV4-1 and TRBJ2-7, with D maybe TRBD1 (6 bases). Germline CDR1 MGHRA, CDR2 YSYEKL. The CDR3 contains 14 residues. V lost 4 bases and J lost 3, with 13 bases in between.

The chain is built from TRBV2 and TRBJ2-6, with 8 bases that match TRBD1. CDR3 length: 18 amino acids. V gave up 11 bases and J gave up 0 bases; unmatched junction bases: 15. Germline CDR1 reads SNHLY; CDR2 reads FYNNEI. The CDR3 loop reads CAGEQGATSSSGANVLTF. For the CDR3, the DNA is TGTGCCGGAGAGCAGGGGGCGACCTCTAGCTCTGGGGCCAACGTCCTGACTTTC.

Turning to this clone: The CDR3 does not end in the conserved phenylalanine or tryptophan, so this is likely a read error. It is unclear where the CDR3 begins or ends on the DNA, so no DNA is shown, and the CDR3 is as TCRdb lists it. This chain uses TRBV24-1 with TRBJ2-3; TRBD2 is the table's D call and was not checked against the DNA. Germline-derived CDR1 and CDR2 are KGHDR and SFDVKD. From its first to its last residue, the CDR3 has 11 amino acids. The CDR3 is CATSDLTAPSR.

CDR3: CASSPGLVITDTQYF. The CDR3 DNA follows: TGTGCCAGCAGCCCCGGACTAGTTATCACAGATACGCAGTATTTT. The rearrangement joins TRBV6-5 to TRBJ2-3; TRBD2 matches 7 bases. Per germline, CDR1 MNHEY and CDR2 SVGAGI. With V trimmed by 6 bases and J by 2 bases, 8 bases remained unmatched. The CDR3 sequence is 15 residues long.

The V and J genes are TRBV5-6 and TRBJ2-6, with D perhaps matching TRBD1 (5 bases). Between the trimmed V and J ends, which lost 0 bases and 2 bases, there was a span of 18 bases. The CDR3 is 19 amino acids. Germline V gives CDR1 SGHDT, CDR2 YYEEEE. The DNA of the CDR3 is TGTGCCAGCAGCTTGGAAAATAGGGGTAATCGGGCTGGGGCCAACGTCCTGACTTTC. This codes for CASSLENRGNRAGANVLTF.

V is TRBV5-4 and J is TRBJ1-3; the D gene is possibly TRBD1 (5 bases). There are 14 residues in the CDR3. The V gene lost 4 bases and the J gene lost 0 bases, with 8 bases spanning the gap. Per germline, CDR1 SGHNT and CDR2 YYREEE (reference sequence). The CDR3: CASSDQGSGNTIYF. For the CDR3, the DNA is TGTGCCAGCAGCGACCAGGGCTCTGGAAACACCATATATTTT.

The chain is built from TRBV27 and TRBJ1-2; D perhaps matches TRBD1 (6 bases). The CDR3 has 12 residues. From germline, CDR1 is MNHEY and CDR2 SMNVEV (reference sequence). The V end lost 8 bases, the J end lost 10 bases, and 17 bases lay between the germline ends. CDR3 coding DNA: TGTGCCAGCCAGGGGATTGTCGGTGACTACACCTTC. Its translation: CASQGIVGDYTF.

The CDR3 loop is CASRTGGAGNTIYF. CDR3 nucleotide sequence: TGTGCCAGTCGCACAGGGGGTGCTGGAAACACCATATATTTT. The V call is TRBV19, the J call TRBJ1-3; the match to TRBD1 covers 8 bases. J was trimmed by 2 bases and V by 8 bases; bases with no gene match: 5. Germline V CDR1 and CDR2: LNHDA, SQIVND (reference sequence). This CDR3 contains 14 residues.

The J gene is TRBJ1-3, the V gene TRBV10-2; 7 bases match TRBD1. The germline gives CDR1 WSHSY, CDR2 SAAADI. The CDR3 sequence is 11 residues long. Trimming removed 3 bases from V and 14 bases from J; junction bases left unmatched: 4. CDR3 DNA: TGCGCCAGCAGTGATGGCAGGGGGTTATATTTT. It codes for CASSDGRGLYF.

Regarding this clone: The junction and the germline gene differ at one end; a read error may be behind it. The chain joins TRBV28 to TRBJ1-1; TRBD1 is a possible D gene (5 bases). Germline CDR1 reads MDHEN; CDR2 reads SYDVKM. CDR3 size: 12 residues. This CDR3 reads CASSLSQASKGF. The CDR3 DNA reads TGTGCCAGCAGTTTATCACAGGCATCAAAGGGCTTT.

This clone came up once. The CDR3 is CASGSEAVQYF. The CDR3 nucleotides read TGTGCCAGCGGGTCCGAGGCAGTTCAGTACTTC. The chain uses TRBV12-3 or TRBV12-4 and TRBJ2-4; no definite D call. The length of the CDR3 is 11 residues. Trimming left V 8 bases short and J 11 bases short, with 13 bases between.

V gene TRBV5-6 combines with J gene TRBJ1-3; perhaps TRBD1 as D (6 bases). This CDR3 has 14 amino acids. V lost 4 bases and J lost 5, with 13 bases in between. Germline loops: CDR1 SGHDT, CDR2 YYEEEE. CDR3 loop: CASSGRQVRNTIYF. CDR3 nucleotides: TGTGCCAGCAGCGGACGACAGGTTCGAAACACCATATATTTT.

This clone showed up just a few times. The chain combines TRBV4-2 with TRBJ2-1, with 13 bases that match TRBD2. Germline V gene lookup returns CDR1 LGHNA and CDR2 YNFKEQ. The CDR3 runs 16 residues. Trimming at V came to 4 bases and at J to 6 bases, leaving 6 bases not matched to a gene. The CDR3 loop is CASSPQLAGGRNEQFF. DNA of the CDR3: TGTGCCAGCAGCCCACAACTAGCGGGGGGGCGCAATGAGCAGTTCTTC.

The DNA for the CDR3 is TGTGCCAGCAGCTTTACTCGCCTCAACAATGAGCAGTTCTTC. It codes for CASSFTRLNNEQFF. This chain joins TRBV9 and TRBJ2-1; D unclear. V gave up 4 bases and J gave up 5 bases, with 13 bases separating them. The CDR3 runs to 14 residues. CDR1 and CDR2 (germline): SGDLS, YYNGEE.